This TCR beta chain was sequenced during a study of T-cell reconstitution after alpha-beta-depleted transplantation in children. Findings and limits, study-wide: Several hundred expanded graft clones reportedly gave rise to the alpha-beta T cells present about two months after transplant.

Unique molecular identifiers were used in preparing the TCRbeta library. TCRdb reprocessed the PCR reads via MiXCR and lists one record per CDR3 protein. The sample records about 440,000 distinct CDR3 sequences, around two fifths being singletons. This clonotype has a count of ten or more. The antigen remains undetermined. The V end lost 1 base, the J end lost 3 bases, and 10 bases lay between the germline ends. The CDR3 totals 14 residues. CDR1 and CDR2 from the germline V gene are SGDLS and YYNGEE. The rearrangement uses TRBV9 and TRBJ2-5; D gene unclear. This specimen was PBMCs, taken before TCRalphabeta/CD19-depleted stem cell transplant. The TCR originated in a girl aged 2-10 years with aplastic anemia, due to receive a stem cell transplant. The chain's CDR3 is CASSVSDFKETQYF. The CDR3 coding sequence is TGTGCCAGCAGCGTATCAGACTTTAAAGAGACCCAGTACTTC.